Reported below is one T cell receptor (beta chain). The data were obtained in a study of blood T cell repertoires in COVID-19. The wider study: The United States, Italy and Spain provided the acute and convalescent COVID-19 samples.

The germline gives CDR1 SNHLY, CDR2 FYNNEI. The CDR3 has 15 amino acids. V was pared by 4 bases and J by 4 bases, with 7 bases of the junction left unmatched. TCRdb's copy holds only in-frame clones and misses some; the assay was immunoSEQ multiplex PCR. Of tens of thousands of clones detected, about 95% appear once; the ten largest clones hold about 4.5%. The chain has TRBV2 and TRBJ1-2, with TRBD1 matching 9 bases. This clonotype was sampled from a human donor with active COVID-19. The donor label of this sample is uncertain. The sequenced material came from peripheral blood. In DNA form, the CDR3 reads TGTGCCAGCAGTGGAACAGGGGGCTTAAGCTATGGCTACACCTTC. Translated: CASSGTGGLSYGYTF.